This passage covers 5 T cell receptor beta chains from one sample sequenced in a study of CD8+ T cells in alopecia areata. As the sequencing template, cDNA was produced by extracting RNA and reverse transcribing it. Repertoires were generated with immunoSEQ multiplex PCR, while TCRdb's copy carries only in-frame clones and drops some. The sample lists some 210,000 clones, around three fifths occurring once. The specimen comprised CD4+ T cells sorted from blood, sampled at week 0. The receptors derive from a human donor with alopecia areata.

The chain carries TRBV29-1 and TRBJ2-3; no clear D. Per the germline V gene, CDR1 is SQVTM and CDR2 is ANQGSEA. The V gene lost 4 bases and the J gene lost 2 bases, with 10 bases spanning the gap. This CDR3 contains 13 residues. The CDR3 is CSVVGQLTDTQYF. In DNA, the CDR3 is TGCAGCGTTGTAGGCCAGCTCACAGATACGCAGTATTTT.

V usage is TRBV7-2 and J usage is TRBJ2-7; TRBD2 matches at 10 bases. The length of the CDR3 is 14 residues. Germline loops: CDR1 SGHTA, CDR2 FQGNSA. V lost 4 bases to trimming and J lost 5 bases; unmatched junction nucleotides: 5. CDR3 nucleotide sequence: TGTGCCAGCAGCTCGAGCGGGAGGGCCCACGAGCAGTACTTC. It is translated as CASSSSGRAHEQYF.

This chain's CDR3 is CASRPGDSPLHF. The CDR3 DNA reads as TGTGCCAGCAGGCCAGGGGATTCACCCCTCCACTTT. The rearrangement links TRBV6-6 to TRBJ1-6; D may be TRBD1 (6 bases). The germline V gene encodes CDR1 MNHNY and CDR2 SVGAGI (reference sequence). Trimming took off 6 bases at V and 8 bases at J, with 8 bases between the two ends. The length of the CDR3 is 12 residues.

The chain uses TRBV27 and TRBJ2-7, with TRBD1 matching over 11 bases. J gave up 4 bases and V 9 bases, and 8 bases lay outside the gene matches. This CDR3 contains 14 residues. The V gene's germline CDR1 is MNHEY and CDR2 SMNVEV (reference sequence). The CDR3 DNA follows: TGTGCCAGTGGGACAGGGGGATTCGTTTACGAGCAGTACTTC. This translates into CASGTGGFVYEQYF.

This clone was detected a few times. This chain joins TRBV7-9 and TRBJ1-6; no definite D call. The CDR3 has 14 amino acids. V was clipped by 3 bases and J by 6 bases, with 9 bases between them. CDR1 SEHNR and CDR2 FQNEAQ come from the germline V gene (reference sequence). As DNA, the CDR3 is TGTGCCAGCAGCTTCGGAAGTTCTAATTCACCCCTCCACTTT. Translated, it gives CASSFGSSNSPLHF.